This TCR beta chain is drawn from a study of T cells after yellow fever vaccination. MiXCR was run by TCRdb on the 5' RACE reads, yielding one entry per CDR3 protein. The sample holds 25,000 to 30,000 distinct CDR3 sequences, 5% to 6% seen once. Trimming took 0 bases from V and 0 from J; bases not matched to a gene: 4. In germline, CDR1 is LGHNA, CDR2 YSLEER. The CDR3 extends over 17 amino acids. This clonotype was counted ten times or more. The sequences come from CD8+ T cells sorted from PBMCs, collected 10 days after the yellow fever booster vaccination. This TCR was recovered from a man between 25 and 39 years old who received the YFV17D yellow fever vaccine. The chain has TRBV4-3 and TRBJ2-7; the match to TRBD2 covers 11 bases. The CDR3 nucleotides read TGCGCCAGCAGCCAAGATCCTGGGACTAGCGGCTCCTACGAGCAGTACTTC. As protein: CASSQDPGTSGSYEQYF.